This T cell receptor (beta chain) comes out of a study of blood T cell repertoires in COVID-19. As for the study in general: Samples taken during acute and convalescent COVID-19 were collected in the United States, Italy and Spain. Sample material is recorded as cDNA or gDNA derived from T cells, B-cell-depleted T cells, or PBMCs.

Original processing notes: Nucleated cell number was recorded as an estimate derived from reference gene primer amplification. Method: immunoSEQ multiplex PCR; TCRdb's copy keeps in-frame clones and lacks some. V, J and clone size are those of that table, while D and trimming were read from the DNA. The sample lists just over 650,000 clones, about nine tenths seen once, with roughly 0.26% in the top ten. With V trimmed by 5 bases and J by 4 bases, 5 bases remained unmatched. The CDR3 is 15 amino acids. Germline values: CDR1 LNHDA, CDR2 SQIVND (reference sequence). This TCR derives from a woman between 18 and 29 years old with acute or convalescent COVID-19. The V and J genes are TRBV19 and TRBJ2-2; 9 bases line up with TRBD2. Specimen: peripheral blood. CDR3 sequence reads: CASSGTSRLTGELFF. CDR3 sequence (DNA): TGTGCCAGTAGTGGGACTAGCCGTCTCACCGGGGAGCTGTTTTTT.